What follows are 14 T cell receptor beta chains derived from one specimen sequenced in a study of blood T cell repertoires in COVID-19. The table came from immunoSEQ multiplex PCR; TCRdb's copy has only in-frame clones and leaves some out. The sample lists over 350,000 clones, around 88% occurring once. The sample was peripheral blood. The receptors stem from a woman in her 30s with acute or convalescent COVID-19.

The chain is built from TRBV4-1 and TRBJ2-3; D gene ambiguous. CDR3 length: 13 amino acids. The germline CDR1 and CDR2 sequences are MGHRA and YSYEKL. V was clipped by 2 bases and J by 0 bases, with 3 bases between them. The CDR3 reads CASSQSSTDTQYF. DNA of the CDR3: TGCGCCAGCAGCCAATCTAGCACAGATACGCAGTATTTT.

This clone was seen a single time. V gene TRBV6-2 or TRBV6-3 combines with J gene TRBJ2-3; 13 bases are shared with TRBD2. Germline CDR1 reads MNHEY; CDR2 reads SVGEGT. V lost 0 bases and J lost 7; bases outside the gene matches: 4. The CDR3 length is 16 residues. The CDR3: CASSYSRTSGGNTQYF. The CDR3 DNA follows: TGTGCCAGCAGTTACTCGAGGACTAGCGGGGGTAATACGCAGTATTTT.

V gene TRBV4-2 combines with J gene TRBJ2-3, with 8 bases lining up with TRBD2. This CDR3 spans 15 amino acids. Germline trimming cut 1 base from V and 6 bases from J; bases unmatched to any gene: 6. Germline-derived CDR1 and CDR2 are LGHNA and YNFKEQ. CDR3 bases: TGTGCCAGCAGCCAAGCGTTGCGGGGGGCGGATACGCAGTATTTT. It translates to CASSQALRGADTQYF.

The gene calls are TRBV5-6 and TRBJ1-4; the match to TRBD1 covers 7 bases. The V gene's germline CDR1 is SGHDT and CDR2 YYEEEE. This CDR3 region has 15 residues. V lost 4 bases to trimming and J lost 10 bases; unmatched junction nucleotides: 13. The CDR3 nucleotides read TGTGCCAGCAGCGCGGCAGGGAATCGGGACAGAAAACTGTTTTTT. It encodes CASSAAGNRDRKLFF.

This clone occurred a few times. The gene calls are TRBV2 and TRBJ2-5; 8 bases match TRBD2. J lost 5 bases, V lost 5 bases, and 13 bases had no gene match. This CDR3 spans 16 amino acids. Germline V gene data show CDR1 as SNHLY and CDR2 as FYNNEI. In DNA, the CDR3 is TGTGCCAGCAGTAGAACTCGGGGGGGTGGTGGGGAGACCCAGTACTTC. Residues: CASSRTRGGGGETQYF.

The chain recombines TRBV4-1 with TRBJ1-6; 7 bases map to TRBD1. Trimming at V came to 3 bases and at J to 5 bases, leaving 7 bases not matched to a gene. CDR3 size: 16 residues. The germline V gene encodes CDR1 MGHRA and CDR2 YSYEKL. Here the CDR3 DNA reads TGCGCCAGCAGCCAGATAAGGACAGGCGATAATTCACCCCTCCACTTT. Encoded protein: CASSQIRTGDNSPLHF.

The chain employs TRBV5-6 and TRBJ2-1; the D is unclear. CDR1 is SGHDT, CDR2 YYEEEE, per germline. Trimming cost V 4 bases and J 10 bases, with 18 bases left between them. The CDR3 is 14 residues long. The CDR3 region has the DNA TGTGCCAGCAGCCCCTCTACGAGTAGTGAGGAGCAGTTCTTC. Protein product: CASSPSTSSEEQFF.

The chain combines TRBV5-1 with TRBJ2-3; 9 nucleotides agree with TRBD2. The germline gives CDR1 SGHRS, CDR2 YFSETQ. V shed 4 bases, J shed 2 bases, and the junction held 2 bases outside the gene matches. The CDR3 is 14 residues long. CDR3 in DNA: TGCGCCAGCAGCAGCGGGGGGCACACAGATACGCAGTATTTT. Its protein product is CASSSGGHTDTQYF.

This clone was observed a few times. This chain joins TRBV7-3 and TRBJ2-1; D is possibly TRBD1 (6 bases). V lost 1 base, J lost 8 bases, and 15 bases lay in between. This CDR3 spans 15 amino acids. Germline V gene sequence: CDR1 SGHTA, CDR2 FQGTGA. CDR3 sequence: CASSLIVGQKDEQFF. Written as DNA, the CDR3 is TGTGCCAGCAGCTTAATAGTAGGACAGAAGGATGAGCAGTTCTTC.

This chain links TRBV9 with TRBJ2-1, with D possibly matching TRBD1 (5 bases). Between the trimmed V and J ends, which lost 0 bases and 6 bases, there was a span of 13 bases. This CDR3 is built from 15 residues. Germline CDR1 reads SGDLS; CDR2 reads YYNGEE. DNA for the CDR3: TGTGCCAGCAGCGTAGGGCTAGGGGTGGGCAATGAGCAGTTCTTC. Translated, it gives CASSVGLGVGNEQFF. The full variable domain, rest sourced from reference TRBV9 and TRBJ2-1, is DSGVTQTPKHLITATGQRVTLRCSPRSGDLSVYWYQQSLDQGLQFLIQYYNGEERAKGNILERFSAQQFPDLHSELNLSSLELGDSALYFCASSVGLGVGNEQFFGPGTRLTVL.

J is TRBJ1-1 and V is TRBV19, with D maybe TRBD1 (6 bases). Germline CDR1 reads LNHDA; CDR2 reads SQIVND (reference sequence). The CDR3 runs to 13 residues. Between the trimmed V and J ends, which lost 7 bases and 10 bases, there was a span of 19 bases. CDR3 sequence (DNA): TGTGCCAGTAAAGATGTGGCAGGGGATCGAGCTTTCTTT. Translated, it gives CASKDVAGDRAFF.

V gene TRBV12-5 combines with J gene TRBJ1-2, with TRBD1 matching over 8 bases. Germline lookup yields CDR1 LGHNT and CDR2 FRNRAP. The CDR3 totals 15 residues. V dropped 6 bases and J dropped 5; count of bases not matched to a gene: 11. In DNA, the CDR3 is TGTGCTAGTGGCGGACCCGGGGACAGGAAATATGGCTACACCTTC. Protein: CASGGPGDRKYGYTF.

This chain connects TRBV9 to TRBJ1-3; TRBD1 aligns across 7 bases. The CDR3 contains 16 residues. V was clipped by 4 bases and J by 0 bases; unmatched bases: 7. CDR1 is SGDLS, CDR2 YYNGEE, per germline. This chain's CDR3 is CASSPGQPRSGNTIYF. CDR3 coding DNA: TGTGCCAGCAGCCCGGGACAGCCTCGCTCTGGAAACACCATATATTTT.

This sequence joins TRBV15 and TRBJ1-5, with D possibly being TRBD1 (5 bases). This CDR3 has 15 residues. With 1 base removed from V and 6 bases from J, the gap between germline ends came to 13 bases. From germline, CDR1 is LNHNV and CDR2 YYDKDF (reference sequence). CDR3 DNA: TGTGCCACCAGCAGAGTCGGGGGTGACAGTCAGCCCCAGCATTTT. Protein: CATSRVGGDSQPQHF. Looking up the rest from reference TRBV15 and TRBJ1-5 gives the full variable domain: DAMVIQNPRYQVTQFGKPVTLSCSQTLNHNVMYWYQQKSSQAPKLLFHYYDKDFNNEADTPDNFQSRRPNTSFCFLDIRSPGLGDTAMYLCATSRVGGDSQPQHFGDGTRLSIL.